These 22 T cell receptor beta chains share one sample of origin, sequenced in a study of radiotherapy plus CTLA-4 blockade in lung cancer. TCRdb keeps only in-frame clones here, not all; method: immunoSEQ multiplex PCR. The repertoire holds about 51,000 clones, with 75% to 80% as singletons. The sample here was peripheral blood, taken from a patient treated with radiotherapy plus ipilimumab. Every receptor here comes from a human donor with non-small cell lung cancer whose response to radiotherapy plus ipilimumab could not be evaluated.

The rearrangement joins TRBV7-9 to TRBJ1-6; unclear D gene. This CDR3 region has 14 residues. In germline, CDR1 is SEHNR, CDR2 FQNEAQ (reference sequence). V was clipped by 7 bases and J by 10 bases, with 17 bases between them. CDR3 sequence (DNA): TGTGCCAGCACCGAGGGCGGTGGGGAGTCACCCCTCCACTTT. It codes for CASTEGGGESPLHF.

The CDR3 here is CASSGSWSSYEQYF. CDR3 bases: TGTGCCAGTAGCGGTAGTTGGAGCTCCTACGAGCAGTACTTC. The genes are TRBV19 and TRBJ2-7, with D hard to call. The germline V gene encodes CDR1 LNHDA and CDR2 SQIVND (reference sequence). This CDR3 is 14 amino acids long. Trimming cost V 6 bases and J 0 bases, with 12 bases left between them.

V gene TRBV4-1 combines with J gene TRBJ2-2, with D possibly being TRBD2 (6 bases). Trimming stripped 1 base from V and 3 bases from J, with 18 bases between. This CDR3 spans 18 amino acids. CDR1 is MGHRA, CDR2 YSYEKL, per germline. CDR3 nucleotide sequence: TGCGCCAGCAGCCAAGTTACCAAGTTGCGGGATTACACCGGGGAGCTGTTTTTT. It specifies CASSQVTKLRDYTGELFF.

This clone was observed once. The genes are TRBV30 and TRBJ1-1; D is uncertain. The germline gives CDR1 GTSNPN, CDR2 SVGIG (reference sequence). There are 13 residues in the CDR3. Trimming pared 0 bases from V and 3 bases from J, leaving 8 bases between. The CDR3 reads CAWSVPGYTEAFF. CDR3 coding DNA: TGTGCCTGGAGTGTACCGGGGTACACTGAAGCTTTCTTT.

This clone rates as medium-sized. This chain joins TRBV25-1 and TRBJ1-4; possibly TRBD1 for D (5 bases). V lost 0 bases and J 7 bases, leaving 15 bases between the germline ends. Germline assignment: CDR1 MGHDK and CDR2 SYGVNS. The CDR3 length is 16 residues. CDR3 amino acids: CASSEYTPREGEKLFF. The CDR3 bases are TGTGCCAGCAGTGAATATACCCCCAGGGAAGGTGAAAAACTGTTTTTT.

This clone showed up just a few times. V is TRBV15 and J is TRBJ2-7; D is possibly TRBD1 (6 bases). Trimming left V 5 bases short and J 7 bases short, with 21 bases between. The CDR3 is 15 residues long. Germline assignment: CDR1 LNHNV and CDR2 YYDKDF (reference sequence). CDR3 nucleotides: TGTGCCACCAGCTTCGTCCAGGGCGCGAGGGGGGAGCAGTACTTC. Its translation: CATSFVQGARGEQYF.

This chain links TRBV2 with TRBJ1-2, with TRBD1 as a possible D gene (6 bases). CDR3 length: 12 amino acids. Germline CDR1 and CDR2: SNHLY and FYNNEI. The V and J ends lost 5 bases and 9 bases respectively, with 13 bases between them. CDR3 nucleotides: TGTGCCAGCAGTAAAGAGACAGGTAGCTACACCTTC. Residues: CASSKETGSYTF.

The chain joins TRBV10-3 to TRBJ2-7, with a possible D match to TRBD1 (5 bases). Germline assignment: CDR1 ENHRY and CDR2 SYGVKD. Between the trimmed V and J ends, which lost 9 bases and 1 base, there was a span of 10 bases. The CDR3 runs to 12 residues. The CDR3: CAIGAGSYEQYF. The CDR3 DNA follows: TGTGCCATTGGTGCAGGGTCCTACGAGCAGTACTTC.

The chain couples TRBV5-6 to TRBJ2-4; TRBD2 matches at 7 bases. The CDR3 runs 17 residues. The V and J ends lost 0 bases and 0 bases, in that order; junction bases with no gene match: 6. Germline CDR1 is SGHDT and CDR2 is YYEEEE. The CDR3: CASSLARLALAKNIQYF. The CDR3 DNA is TGTGCCAGCAGCTTGGCACGACTAGCATTAGCCAAAAACATTCAGTACTTC. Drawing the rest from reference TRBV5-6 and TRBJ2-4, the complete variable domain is DAGVTQSPTHLIKTRGQQVTLRCSPKSGHDTVSWYQQALGQGPQFIFQYYEEEERQRGNFPDRFSGHQFPNYSSELNVNALLLGDSALYLCASSLARLALAKNIQYFGAGTRLSVL.

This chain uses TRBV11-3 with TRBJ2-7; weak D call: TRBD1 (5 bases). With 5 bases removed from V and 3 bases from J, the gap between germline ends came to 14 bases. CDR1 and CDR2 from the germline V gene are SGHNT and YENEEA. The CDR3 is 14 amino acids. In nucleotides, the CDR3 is TGTGCCAGCAGCCAAGAAGCAGGGAACTACGAGCAGTACTTC. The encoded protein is CASSQEAGNYEQYF.

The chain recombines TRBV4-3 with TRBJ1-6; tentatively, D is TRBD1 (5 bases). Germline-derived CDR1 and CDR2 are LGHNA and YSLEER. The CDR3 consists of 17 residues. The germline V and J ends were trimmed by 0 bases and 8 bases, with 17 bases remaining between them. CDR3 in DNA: TGCGCCAGCAGCCAAGATCCGCGGGGGGGTGGGGATTCACCCCTCCACTTT. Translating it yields CASSQDPRGGGDSPLHF.

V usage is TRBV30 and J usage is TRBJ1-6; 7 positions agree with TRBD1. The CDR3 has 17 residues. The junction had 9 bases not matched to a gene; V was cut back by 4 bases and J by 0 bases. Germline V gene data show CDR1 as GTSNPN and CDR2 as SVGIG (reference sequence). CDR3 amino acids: CAWTQGRGSSYNSPLHF. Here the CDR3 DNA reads TGTGCCTGGACCCAAGGCAGGGGGAGCTCCTATAATTCACCCCTCCACTTT.

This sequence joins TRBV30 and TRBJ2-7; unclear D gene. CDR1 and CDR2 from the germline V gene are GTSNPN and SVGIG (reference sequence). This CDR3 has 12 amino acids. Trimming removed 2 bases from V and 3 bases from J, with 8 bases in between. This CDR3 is CAWSPPGYEQYF. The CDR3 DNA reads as TGTGCCTGGAGTCCTCCCGGCTACGAGCAGTACTTC.

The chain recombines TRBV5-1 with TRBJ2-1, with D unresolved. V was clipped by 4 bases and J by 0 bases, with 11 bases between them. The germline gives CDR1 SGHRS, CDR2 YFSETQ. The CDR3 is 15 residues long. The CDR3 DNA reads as TGCGCCAGCAGCCTCCCAATGAGCTCCTACAATGAGCAGTTCTTC. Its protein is CASSLPMSSYNEQFF.

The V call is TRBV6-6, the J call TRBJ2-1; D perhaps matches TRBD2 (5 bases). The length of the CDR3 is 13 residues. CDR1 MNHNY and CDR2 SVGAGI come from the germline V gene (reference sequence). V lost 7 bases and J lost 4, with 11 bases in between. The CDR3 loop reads CASTLRGYNEQFF. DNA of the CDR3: TGTGCCAGCACCCTACGGGGTTACAATGAGCAGTTCTTC.

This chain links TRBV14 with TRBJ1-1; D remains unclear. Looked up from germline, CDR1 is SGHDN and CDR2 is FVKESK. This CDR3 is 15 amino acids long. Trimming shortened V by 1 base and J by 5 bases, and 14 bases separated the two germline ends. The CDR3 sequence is CASSQGRTLVTEAFF. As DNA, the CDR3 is TGTGCCAGCAGCCAAGGGAGGACCCTCGTGACTGAAGCTTTCTTT.

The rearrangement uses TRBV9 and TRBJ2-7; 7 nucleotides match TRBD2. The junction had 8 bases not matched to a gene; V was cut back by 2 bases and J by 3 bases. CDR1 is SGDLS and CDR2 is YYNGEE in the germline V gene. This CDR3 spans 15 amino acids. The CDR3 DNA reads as TGTGCCAGCAGCGTCGGTGTGGGGGGGGGCTACGAGCAGTACTTC. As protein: CASSVGVGGGYEQYF.

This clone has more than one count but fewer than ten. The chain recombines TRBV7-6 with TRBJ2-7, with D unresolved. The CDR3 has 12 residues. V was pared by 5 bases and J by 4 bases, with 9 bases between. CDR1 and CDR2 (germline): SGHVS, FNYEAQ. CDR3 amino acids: CASSQGEYEQYF. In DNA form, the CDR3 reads TGTGCCAGCAGCCAAGGAGAGTACGAGCAGTACTTC.

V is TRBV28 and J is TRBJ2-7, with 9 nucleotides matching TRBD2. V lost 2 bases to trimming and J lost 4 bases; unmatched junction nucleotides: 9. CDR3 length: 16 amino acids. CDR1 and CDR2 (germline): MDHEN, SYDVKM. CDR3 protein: CASSLVGSGRGYEQYF. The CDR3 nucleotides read TGTGCCAGCAGTTTAGTGGGTAGCGGGAGAGGGTACGAGCAGTACTTC.

The CDR3 loop is CASSSDMGRGGYTF. In nucleotides, the CDR3 is TGTGCCAGCAGCTCAGACATGGGGAGAGGGGGCTACACCTTC. This sequence joins TRBV7-2 and TRBJ1-2; D is unclear. V lost 4 bases and J 8 bases, leaving 17 bases between the germline ends. This CDR3 comprises 14 residues. Germline CDR1 is SGHTA and CDR2 is FQGNSA.

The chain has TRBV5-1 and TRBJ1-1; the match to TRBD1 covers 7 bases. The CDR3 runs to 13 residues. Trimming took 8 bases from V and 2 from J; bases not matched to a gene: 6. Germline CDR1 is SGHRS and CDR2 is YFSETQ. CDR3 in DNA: TGCGCCAGTGCGGGACAGACAAACACTGAAGCTTTCTTT. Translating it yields CASAGQTNTEAFF.

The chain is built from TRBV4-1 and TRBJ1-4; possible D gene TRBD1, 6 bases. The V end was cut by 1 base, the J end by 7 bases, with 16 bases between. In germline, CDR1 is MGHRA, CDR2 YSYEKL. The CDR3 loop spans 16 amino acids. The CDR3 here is CASSQGVAGAGEKLFF. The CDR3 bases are TGCGCCAGCAGCCAAGGAGTCGCGGGGGCGGGTGAAAAACTGTTTTTT.